This T cell receptor beta chain is from a study of blood T cell repertoires in COVID-19. There are 14 residues in the CDR3. Trimming shortened V by 2 bases and J by 5 bases, and 13 bases separated the two germline ends. Germline V gene sequence: CDR1 MNHEY, CDR2 SMNVEV (reference sequence). This clone was picked up one time. Assay used: immunoSEQ multiplex PCR; TCRdb lists only in-frame clones, some missing. This table has some 70,000 clones, over 75% appearing once. The sequence was obtained from a man between 45 and 60 years old with acute or convalescent COVID-19. The J gene is TRBJ2-7, the V gene TRBV27, with TRBD1 as a possible D gene (5 bases). The sample consisted of peripheral blood. The CDR3 DNA reads TGTGCCAGCAGTTTAGGCAGGGAAGGCCACGAGCAGTACTTC. This sequence encodes CASSLGREGHEQYF.